The clone carrying this TCR beta chain was seen many times. Its target is unknown. A read error may produce the germline difference seen at one junction end. Time point defined: newly diagnosed GD, antithyroid drugs for less than 3 months. From RNA extracted from PBMCs, the TCR library was made. Construction of the TCR beta libraries employed iRepertoire HTBI primers in conjunction with Arm-PCR of CDR3 regions. TCRdb independently ran MiXCR on the multiplex PCR reads; one entry per CDR3 protein. The sample shows 250,000 to 300,000 distinct CDR3 sequences, 15% to 20% of them seen only once. The data belong to a study of regulatory T cells in long-lasting Graves disease. General study findings and limits: Lower TCR diversity characterized persistent Graves' patients relative to newly diagnosed patients. Persistent disease was characterized by preferential usage of TRBV28, TRBJ1-2 and TRBJ2-5. Limited sample numbers may have lowered accuracy.

Germline values: CDR1 SSHAT, CDR2 FNYEAQ (reference sequence). CDR3 length: 13 amino acids. The same data also contributed to another study, on T cells in Graves' hyperthyroidism and ophthalmopathy. That publication notes: Clonotypes that were expanded in thyroid above 0.001 mostly appeared in blood too.

The chain is built from TRBV7-7 and TRBJ2-1; possible D gene TRBD2, 5 bases. This receptor was identified in a woman aged 25 to 45 with Graves disease. This specimen was peripheral blood mononuclear cells (PBMCs), taken at new diagnosis, from a patient treated with antithyroid drugs. CDR3 in amino acids: CASSATRENEQFF. As DNA, the CDR3 is TGTGCTAGCAGCGCAACTCGGGAAAATGAGCAGTTCTTC.